The 18 T cell receptor beta chains below were found in one sample sequenced in a study of blood T cell repertoires in COVID-19. The assay was immunoSEQ multiplex PCR, and TCRdb's table has in-frame clones only and misses some. The data show tens of thousands of clones, 85% to 90% seen once. Specimen: peripheral blood. The receptors come from a woman over 75 with COVID-19, enrolled during active disease.

This clone was seen only a few times. The chain links TRBV30 to TRBJ1-1; D might be TRBD1 (5 bases). Trimming took off 3 bases at V and 3 bases at J, with 11 bases between the two ends. Germline CDR1 and CDR2: GTSNPN and SVGIG (reference sequence). CDR3 length equals 13 residues. The CDR3 DNA sequence: TGTGCCTGGAGCCCCCAGGGTTACACTGAAGCTTTCTTT. Translated: CAWSPQGYTEAFF.

The rearrangement links TRBV5-1 to TRBJ2-7; maybe TRBD1 (7 bases). From germline, CDR1 is SGHRS and CDR2 YFSETQ. This CDR3 region has 15 residues. V lost 0 bases and J 2 bases, leaving 12 bases between the germline ends. In nucleotides, the CDR3 is TGCGCCAGCAGCTTGGAGTCAGGGGGGACCTACGAGCAGTACTTC. Amino acid sequence: CASSLESGGTYEQYF.

The CDR3 nucleotides are TGTGCCAGCAGCTCCGATGGGGGGGTCGGAAACACCATATATTTT. Protein product: CASSSDGGVGNTIYF. The chain is built from TRBV11-3 and TRBJ1-3; D possibly corresponds to TRBD1 (5 bases). CDR1 is SGHNT, CDR2 YENEEA, per germline. CDR3 length equals 15 residues. The V gene lost 4 bases and the J gene lost 4 bases, with 14 bases spanning the gap.

The V gene is TRBV18, the J gene TRBJ1-5; D gene unclear. Germline V gives CDR1 KGHSH, CDR2 LQKENI. The CDR3 is 13 amino acids. Deletions cut 5 bases from V and 8 bases from J, with 13 bases between. CDR3 sequence reads: CASSSNHGEPQHF. The DNA for the CDR3 is TGTGCCAGCTCATCAAACCACGGGGAGCCCCAGCATTTT.

Here the CDR3 DNA reads TGCGCCAGCAGCTTGGTGCCCGGGAACCTTCTAGCTTTCTTT. Amino acid sequence: CASSLVPGNLLAFF. J is TRBJ1-1 and V is TRBV5-1, with D uncertain. This CDR3 has 14 residues. In germline, CDR1 is SGHRS, CDR2 YFSETQ. The germline V and J ends were trimmed by 0 bases and 10 bases, with 16 bases remaining between them.

J is TRBJ2-7 and V is TRBV30; 7 bases agree with TRBD2. V lost 1 base and J lost 7; bases outside the gene matches: 4. The CDR3 extends over 12 amino acids. CDR1 and CDR2 from the germline V gene are GTSNPN and SVGIG (reference sequence). CDR3 in DNA: TGTGCCTGGAGTGATAGCGGGTGGGAGCAGTACTTC. It encodes CAWSDSGWEQYF.

The rearrangement links TRBV5-4 to TRBJ2-7; D is ambiguous. The V end lost 2 bases, the J end lost 2 bases, and 8 bases lay between the germline ends. Per germline, CDR1 SGHNT and CDR2 YYREEE (reference sequence). CDR3 size: 13 residues. The CDR3 is CASSFGFPYEQYF. The CDR3 region has the DNA TGTGCCAGCAGCTTTGGCTTCCCCTACGAGCAGTACTTC.

This clone has a single count. The chain couples TRBV4-1 to TRBJ2-1; 8 bases match TRBD2. J gave up 14 bases and V 0 bases, and 15 bases lay outside the gene matches. The CDR3 totals 16 residues. Germline CDR1 is MGHRA and CDR2 is YSYEKL. CDR3 nucleotide sequence: TGCGCCAGCAGCCAAGACCCGGGACTAGTCCCTCAAGGGGAGTTCTTC. This encodes CASSQDPGLVPQGEFF.

The chain links TRBV30 to TRBJ1-1; weak D call: TRBD1 (5 bases). The CDR3 is 16 residues long. V lost 2 bases and J 0 bases, leaving 16 bases between the germline ends. Germline CDR1 is GTSNPN and CDR2 is SVGIG (reference sequence). The CDR3 DNA sequence: TGTGCCTGGAGTTGGGGCCGTAGGCTAGTGAACACTGAAGCTTTCTTT. Its translation: CAWSWGRRLVNTEAFF.

V is TRBV15 and J is TRBJ1-1; tentatively, D is TRBD1 (6 bases). Deletions cut 0 bases from V and 4 bases from J, with 12 bases between. The germline V gene has CDR1 LNHNV and CDR2 YYDKDF (reference sequence). CDR3 length: 15 residues. CDR3 sequence reads: CATSRDYRDITEAFF. The CDR3 DNA reads as TGTGCCACCAGCAGAGATTACCGGGACATCACTGAAGCTTTCTTT.

The chain is built from TRBV18 and TRBJ1-2, with D possibly being TRBD1 (6 bases). V gave up 1 base and J gave up 0 bases, with 9 bases separating them. The CDR3 has 15 residues. CDR1 is KGHSH, CDR2 LQKENI, per germline. CDR3: CASSPLGGPNYGYTF. The CDR3 DNA reads as TGTGCCAGCTCACCACTAGGGGGACCTAACTATGGCTACACCTTC.

The chain is built from TRBV11-2 and TRBJ2-7, with TRBD2 identical over 13 bases. CDR3 length equals 14 residues. Unmatched junction bases numbered 3, after V lost 6 bases and J lost 4 bases. The V gene's germline CDR1 is SGHAT and CDR2 FQNNGV. CDR3 protein: CASSWTSGGYEQYF. In DNA form, the CDR3 reads TGTGCCAGCAGTTGGACTAGCGGGGGATACGAGCAGTACTTC. The full variable domain, with the rest looked up from reference TRBV11-2 and TRBJ2-7, is EAGVAQSPRYKIIEKRQSVAFWCNPISGHATLYWYQQILGQGPKLLIQFQNNGVVDDSQLPKDRFSAERLKGVDSTLKIQPAKLEDSAVYLCASSWTSGGYEQYFGPGTRLTVT.

The chain couples TRBV2 to TRBJ1-2, with 7 bases fitting TRBD1. The CDR3 sequence is 13 residues long. The V gene's germline CDR1 is SNHLY and CDR2 FYNNEI. Trimming cost V 8 bases and J 4 bases; bases outside gene matches: 7. CDR3 nucleotide sequence: TGTGCCAGCGTTCCGACAGGGAGCTATGGCTACACCTTC. Protein sequence: CASVPTGSYGYTF.

The chain has TRBV4-2 and TRBJ1-5; the D gene is possibly TRBD1 (5 bases). The germline CDR1 and CDR2 sequences are LGHNA and YNFKEQ. With 0 bases removed from V and 8 bases from J, the gap between germline ends came to 17 bases. The CDR3 contains 16 residues. The CDR3, as DNA: TGTGCCAGCAGCCAAGAGGCAGGGCTGTACCAGAAGCCCCAGCATTTT. It is translated as CASSQEAGLYQKPQHF.

This chain links TRBV6-5 with TRBJ1-6; 8 nucleotides match TRBD1. CDR3 length equals 15 residues. Germline CDR1 and CDR2: MNHEY and SVGAGI. The V segment lost 8 bases and the J segment 4 bases; nucleotides outside the gene matches: 7. The CDR3 region is CASRATGGYNSPLHF. For the CDR3, the DNA is TGTGCCAGCCGGGCTACAGGGGGTTATAATTCACCCCTCCACTTT.

This sequence joins TRBV5-1 and TRBJ1-1, with D possibly TRBD1 on 6 matching bases. The germline V and J ends were trimmed by 5 bases and 2 bases, with 16 bases remaining between them. The CDR3 runs 15 residues. CDR1 is SGHRS, CDR2 YFSETQ, per germline. The chain's CDR3 is CASRPSAGVNTEAFF. In nucleotides, the CDR3 is TGCGCCAGCAGGCCTTCAGCAGGGGTCAACACTGAAGCTTTCTTT.

The chain combines TRBV14 with TRBJ1-2, with D unclear. The germline V gene has CDR1 SGHDN and CDR2 FVKESK. Deletions cut 2 bases from V and 8 bases from J, with 12 bases between. CDR3 length: 13 residues. The CDR3 DNA sequence: TGTGCCAGCAGCCAACAGCGGAATCAAGGCTACACCTTC. It yields the protein CASSQQRNQGYTF.

The chain has TRBV6-5 and TRBJ1-5; TRBD1 is a possible D gene (6 bases). The V gene's germline CDR1 is MNHEY and CDR2 SVGAGI. The germline V and J ends were trimmed by 5 bases and 6 bases, with 17 bases remaining between them. This CDR3 comprises 15 residues. The CDR3 nucleotides read TGTGCCAGCAGTCTTGTGAGGGGAGGGGGTCAGCCCCAGCATTTT. Amino acid sequence: CASSLVRGGGQPQHF.